A single sample is the source of the 11 T cell receptor beta chains below, sequenced in a study of PD-1 blockade in classical Hodgkin lymphoma. With no exception, relapse followed autologous stem cell transplantation in all patients, and brentuximab vedotin exposure varied. Only in-frame clones appear in the TCRdb table, and some are missing; sequencing was by immunoSEQ multiplex PCR. In the table there are around 28,000 clones, 83% of which are singletons. The sample consisted of peripheral blood mononuclear cells (PBMCs), taken before the second cycle of nivolumab. The source is a human donor with classical Hodgkin lymphoma.

The gene calls are TRBV2 and TRBJ2-3; 7 positions agree with TRBD2. Germline loops: CDR1 SNHLY, CDR2 FYNNEI. The CDR3 runs to 17 residues. With 2 bases clipped from V and 0 bases from J, the junction kept 8 bases outside the gene matches. The CDR3 coding sequence is TGTGCCAGCAGTGAACCGCCCCAGCGGGGTAGCACAGATACGCAGTATTTT. Translated, it gives CASSEPPQRGSTDTQYF.

J is TRBJ2-1 and V is TRBV7-2; D gene uncertain. This CDR3 spans 14 amino acids. Between the trimmed V and J ends, which lost 3 bases and 4 bases, there was a span of 10 bases. The germline V gene has CDR1 SGHTA and CDR2 FQGNSA. The CDR3: CASSFWWKYNEQFF. CDR3 bases: TGTGCCAGCAGCTTTTGGTGGAAATACAATGAGCAGTTCTTC.

The V call is TRBV29-1, the J call TRBJ2-5, with 7 nucleotides matching TRBD1. The V and J ends lost 7 bases and 5 bases, in that order; junction bases with no gene match: 10. Germline assignment: CDR1 SQVTM and CDR2 ANQGSEA. The CDR3 length is 13 residues. The CDR3 sequence: CSATETGTETQYF. CDR3 nucleotide sequence: TGCAGCGCCACCGAGACAGGGACCGAGACCCAGTACTTC.

The gene calls are TRBV11-1 and TRBJ2-3; D unclear. V was clipped by 1 base and J by 4 bases, with 12 bases between them. Germline loops: CDR1 SGHAT, CDR2 FQDESV (reference sequence). The CDR3 totals 15 residues. The CDR3 loop is CASSLDFGPADTQYF. CDR3 coding DNA: TGTGCCAGCAGCTTAGATTTTGGCCCGGCAGATACGCAGTATTTT.

The chain carries TRBV10-3 and TRBJ2-7; TRBD1 agrees at 11 bases. V lost 3 bases and J lost 7; bases outside the gene matches: 11. The germline gives CDR1 ENHRY, CDR2 SYGVKD. The CDR3 has 16 amino acids. For the CDR3, the DNA is TGTGCCATCAGTGATCCCGGACAGGGGGCAAGTTATGAGCAGTACTTC. Protein: CAISDPGQGASYEQYF.

The chain is built from TRBV13 and TRBJ1-1; 9 nucleotides line up with TRBD1. CDR3 length equals 14 residues. The J segment lost 6 bases and the V segment lost 5 bases, leaving 7 bases of the junction unmatched. Germline assignment: CDR1 PRHDT and CDR2 FYEKMQ (reference sequence). This chain's CDR3 is CASSRRDRDAEAFF. The CDR3 DNA reads as TGTGCCAGCAGCCGCCGGGACAGGGACGCTGAAGCTTTCTTT.

The chain couples TRBV28 to TRBJ2-1; TRBD2 aligns across 9 bases. Germline CDR1 MDHEN, CDR2 SYDVKM. There are 18 residues in the CDR3. V was pared by 9 bases and J by 0 bases, with 15 bases of the junction left unmatched. The CDR3 spells CASFMGLAPPRSYNEQFF. The CDR3 DNA reads TGTGCCAGTTTTATGGGACTAGCCCCCCCCCGCTCCTACAATGAGCAGTTCTTC.

The chain joins TRBV19 to TRBJ1-6, with TRBD1 identical over 7 bases. The CDR3 is 15 amino acids. V lost 5 bases to trimming and J lost 6 bases; unmatched junction nucleotides: 7. Germline V lookup: CDR1 LNHDA, CDR2 SQIVND (reference sequence). As DNA, the CDR3 is TGTGCCAGTAGTGGCGACAGGGCTTTTAATTCACCCCTCCACTTT. It codes for CASSGDRAFNSPLHF.

The gene calls are TRBV14 and TRBJ1-6; 9 bases align to TRBD1. This CDR3 spans 15 amino acids. Germline lookup yields CDR1 SGHDN and CDR2 FVKESK. Trimming cost V 7 bases and J 8 bases; bases outside gene matches: 9. The CDR3 coding sequence is TGTGCCAGCAACGAGAGACAGGGGGACTATTCACCCCTCCACTTT. Translated, it gives CASNERQGDYSPLHF.

V is TRBV10-3 and J is TRBJ1-5; D is possibly TRBD1 (6 bases). The ends were cut back, 6 bases at V and 5 bases at J, with 11 bases in the middle. From germline, CDR1 is ENHRY and CDR2 SYGVKD. The CDR3 is made up of 13 amino acids. The DNA of the CDR3 is TGTGCCATCAGCGGGACACGGGATCAGCCCCAGCATTTT. Encoded protein: CAISGTRDQPQHF.

The V gene is TRBV19, the J gene TRBJ2-7, with unresolved D. Germline CDR1 is LNHDA and CDR2 is SQIVND (reference sequence). The CDR3 consists of 13 residues. V was shortened by 5 bases and J by 1 base, with 9 bases between the two germline ends. This chain's CDR3 is CASSHPPSYEQYF. The CDR3, as DNA: TGTGCCAGTAGTCATCCACCGTCCTACGAGCAGTACTTC.